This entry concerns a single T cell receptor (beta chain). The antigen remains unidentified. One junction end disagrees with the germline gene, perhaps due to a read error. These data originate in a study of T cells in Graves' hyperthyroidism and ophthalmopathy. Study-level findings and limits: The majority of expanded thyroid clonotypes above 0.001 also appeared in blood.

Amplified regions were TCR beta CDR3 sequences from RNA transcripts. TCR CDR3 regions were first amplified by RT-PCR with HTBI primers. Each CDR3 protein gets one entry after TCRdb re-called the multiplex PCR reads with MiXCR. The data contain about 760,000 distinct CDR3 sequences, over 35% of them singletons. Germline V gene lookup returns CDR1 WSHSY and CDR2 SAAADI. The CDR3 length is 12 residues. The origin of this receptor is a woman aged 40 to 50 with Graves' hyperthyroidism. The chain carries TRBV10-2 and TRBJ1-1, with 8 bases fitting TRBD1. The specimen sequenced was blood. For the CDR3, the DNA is TGCACCAGCGGATTCAGGGGGCCGGGAGCTTTCTTT. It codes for CTSGFRGPGAFF.